The T cell receptor beta chain under discussion was sequenced for a study of radiotherapy plus CTLA-4 blockade in lung cancer. Looking at the study overall: Objective responses were recorded in over 15% of patients, with disease control recorded in approximately 34%. Findings of the study overall: Blood saw expansion of tumor-derived TCR clones after radiotherapy plus ipilimumab.

TCRdb keeps only in-frame clones here, not all; method: immunoSEQ multiplex PCR. The data contain 50,000 to 60,000 clones, under 80% of them singletons. The CDR3 totals 16 residues. The V segment lost 3 bases and the J segment 7 bases; nucleotides outside the gene matches: 11. Germline CDR1 and CDR2: SGDLS and YYNGEE. It was focal radiation plus CTLA-4 blockade with ipilimumab that patients with chemo-refractory metastatic non-small-cell lung cancer received. Comments on this clone: What it recognizes is unknown. Other DNA sequences in this sample translate to the same CDR3.

V usage is TRBV9 and J usage is TRBJ1-2, with TRBD1 identical over 11 bases. Source: peripheral blood, taken from a patient treated with radiotherapy plus ipilimumab. The origin of this receptor is a human donor with non-small cell lung cancer who had a complete response to radiotherapy plus ipilimumab. Written as DNA, the CDR3 is TGTGCCAGCAGCGCTTCGGGACAGGGGGGTCTAGGTGGCTACACCTTC. It encodes CASSASGQGGLGGYTF.